Sequencing of this T cell receptor beta chain was carried out in a study of early T cells in non-severe SARS-CoV-2 infection. Looking at the study overall: The authors sequenced bulk RNA from unsorted whole blood, leaving chains unpaired. Study results and limitations: VDJdb matching, biased toward anti-spike CD8 responses, missed private and CD4 specificities.

CDR3 length: 12 amino acids. CDR1 is KGHSH, CDR2 LQKENI, per germline. Trimming pared 2 bases from V and 10 bases from J, leaving 9 bases between. Each cDNA molecule carried a unique molecular identifier. TCRdb itself ran the 5' RACE reads through MiXCR, one entry per CDR3 protein. The profile shows about 99,000 distinct CDR3 sequences, about 15% of them singletons. Turning to this clonotype: Its antigen is currently unknown.

Sample: whole blood. The sequence came from an adult who was a healthcare worker with PCR-confirmed SARS-CoV-2 infection or an uninfected control (not recorded which). This chain uses TRBV18 with TRBJ2-1; unclear D gene. CDR3 sequence: CASSPGLEEQFF. As DNA, the CDR3 is TGTGCCAGCTCACCAGGGCTGGAGGAGCAGTTCTTC.